The subject of this entry is one TCR beta chain. This record comes from a study of T cells in Graves' hyperthyroidism and ophthalmopathy. Study summary: Blood from the periphery was taken at initial diagnosis, before any treatment.

An absence of ophthalmopathy progression within 18 months meant stable Graves' hyperthyroidism. Exclusion of a patient resulted from uncontrolled infection, other autoimmune disease, pregnancy or lactation. In making diagnoses, clinical symptoms, serum thyroxine and TRAb, thyroid ultrasound and orbital computed tomography were all used. What was amplified from RNA transcripts were TCR beta CDR3 regions. The TCR CDR3 first-round RT-PCR relied on the HTBI primer set. MiXCR was run by TCRdb on the multiplex PCR reads, yielding one entry per CDR3 protein. This sample carries 750,000 to 950,000 distinct CDR3 sequences, 38% of them seen once, and the ten largest clones take around 9.3%. V was clipped by 5 bases and J by 4 bases, with 18 bases between them. This CDR3 region has 16 residues.

Sequenced material: blood. The TCR sequence derives from a man younger than 35 with Graves' hyperthyroidism. This chain uses TRBV12-3 or TRBV12-4 with TRBJ1-5; D remains unclear. CDR3 in amino acids: CASSPGLWEANQPQHF. The CDR3 DNA follows: TGTGCCAGCAGTCCTGGCCTTTGGGAGGCGAATCAGCCCCAGCATTTT.